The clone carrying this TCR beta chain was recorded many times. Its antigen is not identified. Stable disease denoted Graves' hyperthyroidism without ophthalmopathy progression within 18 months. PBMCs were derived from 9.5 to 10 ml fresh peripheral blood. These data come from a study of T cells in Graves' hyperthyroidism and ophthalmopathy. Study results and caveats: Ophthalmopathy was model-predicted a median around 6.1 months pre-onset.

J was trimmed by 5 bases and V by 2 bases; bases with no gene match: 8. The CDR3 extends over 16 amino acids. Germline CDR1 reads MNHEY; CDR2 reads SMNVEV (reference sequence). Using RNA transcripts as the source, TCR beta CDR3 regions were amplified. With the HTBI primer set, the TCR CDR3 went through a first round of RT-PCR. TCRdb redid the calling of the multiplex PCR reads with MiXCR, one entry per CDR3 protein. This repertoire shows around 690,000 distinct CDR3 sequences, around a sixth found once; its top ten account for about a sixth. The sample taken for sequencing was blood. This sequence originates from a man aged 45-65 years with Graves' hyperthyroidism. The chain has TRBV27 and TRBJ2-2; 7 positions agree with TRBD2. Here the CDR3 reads CASSLSPGRRTGELFF. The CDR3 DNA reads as TGTGCCAGCAGTTTAAGTCCCGGGAGGAGAACCGGGGAGCTGTTTTTT.